Below are 19 T cell receptor beta chains sequenced from a single sample in a study of blood T cell repertoires in COVID-19. Profiling relied on immunoSEQ multiplex PCR, and the TCRdb table lists in-frame clones only, not all of them. Of over 200,000 clones in the sample, around four fifths were seen once. Sequencing was performed on peripheral blood. The receptors derive from a woman between 50 and 59 years old with acute or convalescent COVID-19.

V gene TRBV7-2 combines with J gene TRBJ1-1; tentatively, D is TRBD1 (5 bases). CDR1 is SGHTA, CDR2 FQGNSA, per germline. This CDR3 comprises 14 residues. V gave up 7 bases and J gave up 4 bases, with 16 bases separating them. The CDR3 coding sequence is TGTGCCAGCACCCCTGTGTCGGGGGGCACTGAAGCTTTCTTT. It yields the protein CASTPVSGGTEAFF.

This clone was picked up one time. The V call is TRBV19, the J call TRBJ1-2; 8 positions match TRBD1. V shed 5 bases, J shed 2 bases, and the junction held 10 bases outside the gene matches. Looked up from germline, CDR1 is LNHDA and CDR2 is SQIVND (reference sequence). The CDR3 spans 16 residues. The CDR3 spells CASSSWTGPLNYGYTF. The DNA of the CDR3 is TGTGCCAGTAGTTCCTGGACAGGGCCGTTGAACTATGGCTACACCTTC.

The chain combines TRBV3-1 (or the pseudogene TRBV3-2) with TRBJ2-1; 7 positions match TRBD2. In germline, CDR1 is LGHDT, CDR2 YNNKEL (reference sequence). The CDR3 is made up of 17 amino acids. The V segment lost 4 bases and the J segment 7 bases; nucleotides outside the gene matches: 16. As DNA, the CDR3 is TGTGCCAGCAGCCCCCCGAGGGGAGGGCCTTTTCGTAATGAGCAGTTCTTC. Translation: CASSPPRGGPFRNEQFF.

CDR3 bases: TGTGCCAGCAGCAAAGAGGGACTAGCGGGAGAATCCACCGGGGAGCTGTTTTTT. Its protein product is CASSKEGLAGESTGELFF. The V and J genes are TRBV21-1 and TRBJ2-2; TRBD2, the table's D call, lacks a check against the DNA. TRBV21-1 is reported as a pseudogene. The CDR3 covers 18 residues.

The rearrangement uses TRBV2 and TRBJ1-5, with a weak D call TRBD1 (6 bases). V gave up 5 bases and J gave up 7 bases, with 12 bases separating them. Germline-derived CDR1 and CDR2 are SNHLY and FYNNEI. The CDR3 extends over 13 amino acids. CDR3 bases: TGTGCCAGCAGTTACAGGGACGGACAGCCCCAGCATTTT. Its protein is CASSYRDGQPQHF.

The chain combines TRBV7-2 with TRBJ1-6; TRBD1 agrees at 8 bases. Trimming removed 4 bases from V and 17 bases from J; junction bases left unmatched: 10. This CDR3 has 13 amino acids. CDR1 and CDR2 (germline): SGHTA, FQGNSA. CDR3: CASSSGQGGVIHF. The CDR3 DNA follows: TGTGCCAGCAGCTCCGGACAGGGAGGGGTCATCCACTTT.

The chain uses TRBV20-1 and TRBJ1-1; 8 bases align to TRBD1. CDR1 DFQATT and CDR2 SNEGSKA come from the germline V gene (reference sequence). There are 15 residues in the CDR3. The J segment lost 1 base and the V segment lost 3 bases, leaving 7 bases of the junction unmatched. In DNA, the CDR3 is TGCAGTGCTAGTCAGGGGGCCTTCGGGAACACTGAAGCTTTCTTT. Protein product: CSASQGAFGNTEAFF.

V and J are TRBV24-1 and TRBJ2-1; 8 nucleotides align to TRBD1. V was pared by 5 bases and J by 5 bases, with 19 bases of the junction left unmatched. Germline CDR1 is KGHDR and CDR2 is SFDVKD. The CDR3 totals 19 residues. CDR3 region: CATSARMGLRQGLDNEQFF. CDR3 nucleotide sequence: TGTGCCACCAGTGCTCGAATGGGTCTTCGACAGGGGTTAGACAATGAGCAGTTCTTC.

This clone occurred once. CDR3: CASSFGDRGANEKLFF. CDR3 DNA sequence: TGTGCCAGCAGTTTCGGGGACAGGGGAGCTAATGAAAAACTGTTTTTT. The chain carries TRBV28 and TRBJ1-4; 10 bases map to TRBD1. The trim removed 3 bases at V and 3 bases at J, leaving 4 bases unmatched. The CDR3 spans 16 residues. Germline V lookup: CDR1 MDHEN, CDR2 SYDVKM.

J is TRBJ2-1 and V is TRBV5-6, with 7 bases that match TRBD1. The V gene's germline CDR1 is SGHDT and CDR2 YYEEEE. Trimming took 4 bases from V and 0 from J; bases not matched to a gene: 4. This CDR3 comprises 15 residues. The CDR3 DNA sequence: TGTGCCAGCAGCCAGGGGGAATACTCCTACAATGAGCAGTTCTTC. Residues: CASSQGEYSYNEQFF.

This chain links TRBV7-2 with TRBJ2-7; a weak D match, TRBD2 (5 bases). The germline CDR1 and CDR2 sequences are SGHTA and FQGNSA. The CDR3 sequence is 12 residues long. V was clipped by 6 bases and J by 8 bases, with 14 bases between them. The CDR3 DNA sequence: TGTGCCAGCAGTTCGGATGACTATCAGCAGTACTTC. Amino acid sequence: CASSSDDYQQYF.

The CDR3 DNA is TGTGCCAGCAGTACGGGGGGAAGTCCTAATGAAAAACTGTTTTTT. This codes for CASSTGGSPNEKLFF. The genes are TRBV28 and TRBJ1-4; perhaps TRBD1 as D (5 bases). Trimming took 5 bases from V and 3 from J, leaving 13 bases between them. The CDR3 has 15 amino acids. Per germline, CDR1 MDHEN and CDR2 SYDVKM.

The CDR3 protein is CASSDMTVEGTEAFF. CDR3 sequence (DNA): TGTGCCAGCAGCGATATGACGGTCGAGGGCACTGAAGCTTTCTTT. The J gene is TRBJ1-1, the V gene TRBV28; D unresolved. This CDR3 has 15 residues. Germline CDR1 and CDR2: MDHEN and SYDVKM. Trimming stripped 6 bases from V and 4 bases from J, with 18 bases between.

The chain joins TRBV7-8 to TRBJ2-1; D might be TRBD2 (6 bases). The CDR3 has 16 residues. Germline CDR1 SGHVS, CDR2 FQNEAQ. V was cut by 2 bases and J by 0 bases, with 11 bases left in between. This CDR3 reads CASSLWEESSYNEQFF. CDR3 sequence (DNA): TGTGCCAGCAGCTTATGGGAGGAGAGCTCCTACAATGAGCAGTTCTTC.

This chain connects TRBV27 to TRBJ2-6; D might be TRBD2 (5 bases). Germline V gives CDR1 MNHEY, CDR2 SMNVEV (reference sequence). Deletions cut 8 bases from V and 1 base from J, with 15 bases between. The CDR3 covers 16 residues. The CDR3 reads CASSPLEGSGANVLTF. The CDR3 DNA reads TGTGCCAGCTCTCCCTTAGAGGGATCTGGGGCCAACGTCCTGACTTTC. The full variable domain, with the rest looked up from reference TRBV27 and TRBJ2-6, is EAQVTQNPRYLITVTGKKLTVTCSQNMNHEYMSWYRQDPGLGLRQIYYSMNVEVTDKGDVPEGYKVSRKEKRNFPLILESPSPNQTSLYFCASSPLEGSGANVLTFGAGSRLTVL.

The chain employs TRBV15 and TRBJ1-5; no definite D call. The germline V and J ends were trimmed by 4 bases and 0 bases, with 4 bases remaining between them. This CDR3 has 13 residues. CDR1 and CDR2 (germline): LNHNV, YYDKDF (reference sequence). The CDR3 is CATSTSSNQPQHF. CDR3 nucleotide sequence: TGTGCCACCAGCACGAGTAGCAATCAGCCCCAGCATTTT. The full variable domain, with the rest looked up from reference TRBV15 and TRBJ1-5, is DAMVIQNPRYQVTQFGKPVTLSCSQTLNHNVMYWYQQKSSQAPKLLFHYYDKDFNNEADTPDNFQSRRPNTSFCFLDIRSPGLGDTAMYLCATSTSSNQPQHFGDGTRLSIL.

V usage is TRBV7-9 and J usage is TRBJ2-1; 7 bases align to TRBD1. J gave up 10 bases and V 2 bases, and 8 bases lay outside the gene matches. This CDR3 has 14 amino acids. Germline assignment: CDR1 SEHNR and CDR2 FQNEAQ (reference sequence). DNA of the CDR3: TGTGCCAGCAGCTTAACCGAGGGGGCAGGGGAGCAGTTCTTC. It is translated as CASSLTEGAGEQFF.

This chain links TRBV29-1 with TRBJ2-3; 10 bases line up with TRBD2. V was clipped by 4 bases and J by 1 base; unmatched bases: 8. The CDR3 is 16 amino acids. CDR1 and CDR2 from the germline V gene are SQVTM and ANQGSEA. In nucleotides, the CDR3 is TGCAGCGTTGCCGAACTAGCGGGAATGGGCACAGATACGCAGTATTTT. This gives the protein CSVAELAGMGTDTQYF.

This clone was observed once. J is TRBJ1-5 and V is TRBV3-1 (or the pseudogene TRBV3-2); TRBD1 agrees at 10 bases. From germline, CDR1 is LGHDT and CDR2 YNNKEL (reference sequence). Trimming at V came to 4 bases and at J to 9 bases, leaving 6 bases not matched to a gene. The CDR3 contains 14 residues. CDR3 region: CASSPEGDRGPQHF. In DNA, the CDR3 is TGTGCCAGCAGCCCTGAGGGGGACAGGGGGCCCCAGCATTTT.